This T cell receptor (beta chain) emerged from a study of OX40 agonist ivuxolimab in advanced cancers. Looking at the study overall: Patients received the agonistic anti-OX40 (CD134) antibody ivuxolimab.

Drawing of blood for sampling happened at baseline, at cycle 4 day 1, and at cycle 7 day 1. Trimming took 4 bases from V and 6 from J; bases not matched to a gene: 5. CDR1 is SGHDN and CDR2 is FVKESK in the germline V gene. The CDR3 has 15 residues. Some clones are missing from TCRdb's copy, which holds only in-frame ones; the method was immunoSEQ multiplex PCR. The sample comprises about 94,000 clones, more than 70% of which are singletons, and approximately 0.28% rests with the top ten. Study-level points and caveats: At 0.1 to 3.0 mg/kg and by week 6, CD4+ and CD8+ T cells in the blood had expanded clonally. Averaging showed that CD8+ T cells had more expanded clones than CD4+ did.

Details on this clone: Its target is unknown.

This sequence was found in an adult with an advanced solid tumor such as melanoma, head and neck, liver or kidney cancer. The material sequenced was CD4+ or CD8+ T cells sorted from blood, taken in a trial of the OX40 agonist ivuxolimab. This chain links TRBV14 with TRBJ1-4, with 10 bases lining up with TRBD1. Here the CDR3 reads CASSPRTGGYEKLFF. Here the CDR3 DNA reads TGTGCCAGCAGCCCGCGGACAGGGGGGTATGAAAAACTGTTTTTT.